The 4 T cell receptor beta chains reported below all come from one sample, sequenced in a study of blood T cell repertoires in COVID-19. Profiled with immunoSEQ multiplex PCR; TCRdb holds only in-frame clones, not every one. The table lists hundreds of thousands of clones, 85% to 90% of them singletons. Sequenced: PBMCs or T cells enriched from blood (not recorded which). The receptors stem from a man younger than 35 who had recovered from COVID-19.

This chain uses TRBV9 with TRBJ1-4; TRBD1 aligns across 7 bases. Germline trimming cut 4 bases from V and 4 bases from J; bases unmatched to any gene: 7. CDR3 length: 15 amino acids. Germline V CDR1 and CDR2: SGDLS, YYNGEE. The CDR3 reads CASSPKTGSNEKLFF. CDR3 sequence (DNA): TGTGCCAGCAGCCCCAAGACAGGGAGTAATGAAAAACTGTTTTTT.

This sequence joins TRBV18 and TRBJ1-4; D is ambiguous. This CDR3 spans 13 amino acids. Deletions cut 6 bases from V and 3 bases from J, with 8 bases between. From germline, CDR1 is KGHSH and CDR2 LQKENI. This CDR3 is CASSVTSNEKLFF. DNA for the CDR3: TGTGCCAGCTCCGTTACTTCTAATGAAAAACTGTTTTTT.

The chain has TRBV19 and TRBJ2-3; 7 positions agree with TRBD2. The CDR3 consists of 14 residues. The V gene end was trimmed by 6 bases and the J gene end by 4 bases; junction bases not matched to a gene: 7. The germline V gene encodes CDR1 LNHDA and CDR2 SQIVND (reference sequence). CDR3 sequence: CASSPGLAADTQYF. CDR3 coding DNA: TGTGCCAGTAGCCCCGGGCTAGCGGCAGATACGCAGTATTTT.

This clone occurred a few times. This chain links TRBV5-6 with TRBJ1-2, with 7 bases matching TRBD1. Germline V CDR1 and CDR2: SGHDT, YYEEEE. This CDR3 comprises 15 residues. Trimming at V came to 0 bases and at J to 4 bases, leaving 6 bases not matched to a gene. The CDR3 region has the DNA TGTGCCAGCAGCTTGGACAGGGGATACAGCTATGGCTACACCTTC. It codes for CASSLDRGYSYGYTF.